Presented here are 23 T cell receptor beta chains from one specimen sequenced in a study of breast tumors, draining lymph nodes, adjacent tissues. Samples came from axillary lymph nodes draining the breast cancer. From the multiplex PCR reads, TCRdb called clonotypes with MiXCR, one entry per CDR3 protein. The top ten clones hold about 2.5% of a sample with 130,000 or so distinct CDR3 sequences, around a third of them seen once. The sample consisted of axillary lymph node tissue. The receptors come from a female donor with breast cancer. Some clones in this sample may be carry-over from other donors' samples.

This clonotype appeared many times. The chain is built from TRBV11-2 and TRBJ1-6; TRBD1 agrees at 9 bases. This CDR3 is built from 15 residues. V was clipped by 3 bases and J by 6 bases; unmatched bases: 3. Germline loops: CDR1 SGHAT, CDR2 FQNNGV. CDR3: CASSFRGQGNSPLHF. For the CDR3, the DNA is TGTGCCAGCAGCTTCCGGGGACAGGGTAATTCACCCCTCCACTTT.

With respect to this clonotype: This CDR3 fails to terminate in the conserved phenylalanine or tryptophan, so it likely reflects a read error. This chain uses TRBV6-6 with TRBJ1-2; TRBD1 is a possible D gene (5 bases). CDR1 and CDR2 (germline): MNHNY, SVGAGI (reference sequence). V was shortened by 11 bases and J by 4 bases, with 11 bases between the two germline ends. The CDR3 has 11 residues. The CDR3 is CAGLRGYGYTS. The CDR3 bases are TGTGCCGGCTTAAGGGGCTATGGCTACACCTCC.

This clonotype was counted ten times or more. The chain links TRBV11-2 to TRBJ1-4; 9 bases align to TRBD1. CDR3 length: 15 amino acids. The V segment lost 5 bases and the J segment 8 bases; nucleotides outside the gene matches: 9. The germline V gene has CDR1 SGHAT and CDR2 FQNNGV. The CDR3 coding sequence is TGTGCCAGCAGCCGGACAGGGGTTGCTCGCGAAAAACTGTTTTTT. This sequence encodes CASSRTGVAREKLFF.

The gene calls are TRBV6-2 or TRBV6-3 and TRBJ2-3, with 8 bases aligning to TRBD2. CDR1 and CDR2 from the germline V gene are MNHEY and SVGEGT. This CDR3 has 17 amino acids. V was clipped by 4 bases and J by 1 base; unmatched bases: 10. This CDR3 reads CASSFLAGLTGTDTQYF. Written as DNA, the CDR3 is TGTGCCAGCAGTTTCTTAGCGGGGCTAACTGGCACAGATACGCAGTATTTT.

This clonotype was counted many times. The V gene is TRBV6-2 or TRBV6-3, the J gene TRBJ1-2; 9 nucleotides match TRBD1. Germline CDR1 MNHEY, CDR2 SVGEGT. There are 13 residues in the CDR3. J gave up 3 bases and V 4 bases, and 0 bases lay outside the gene matches. The CDR3 spells CASSWDRDYGYTF. The DNA of the CDR3 is TGTGCCAGCAGTTGGGACAGGGACTATGGCTACACCTTC.

On this clonotype itself: At one end, the junction sequence differs from germline, possibly due to a read error. The chain joins TRBV6-5 to TRBJ1-3; no firm D call. The CDR3 contains 16 residues. Germline CDR1 and CDR2: MNHEY and SVGAGI. The CDR3, as DNA: TGTGCCAGCAGTCACTCTTTCAGGTTTTCTGGAAATACCATATATTTT. Translated, it gives CASSHSFRFSGNTIYF.

This clonotype came up many times. V gene TRBV12-3 or TRBV12-4 combines with J gene TRBJ2-1; either TRBD1 or TRBD2 may fit D (5 bases each). This CDR3 has 15 residues. V lost 4 bases, J lost 1 base, and 11 bases lay in between. The CDR3 bases are TGTGCCAGCAGTTGGGACGGCTCGTCCTACAATGAGCAGTTCTTC. It specifies CASSWDGSSYNEQFF.

The chain uses TRBV7-6 and TRBJ2-7; 9 bases align to TRBD2. V shed 4 bases, J shed 7 bases, and the junction held 11 bases outside the gene matches. The V gene's germline CDR1 is SGHVS and CDR2 FNYEAQ. The CDR3 has 15 amino acids. The CDR3 DNA sequence: TGTGCCAGCAGCTCAATAGCGGGGGCCGCGGGGGAGCAGTACGTC. Protein sequence: CASSSIAGAAGEQYV.

The chain uses TRBV20-1 and TRBJ2-1; TRBD2 matches 14 bases. CDR3 length equals 16 residues. V was clipped by 5 bases and J by 4 bases; unmatched bases: 7. CDR1 is DFQATT, CDR2 SNEGSKA, per germline (reference sequence). The CDR3 DNA sequence: TGCAGTGCTTCAACGGGACTAGCGGGAGTTTACAATGAGCAGTTCTTC. Translating it yields CSASTGLAGVYNEQFF.

Points on this clonotype: This likely comes from a read error, as the CDR3 has no conserved phenylalanine or tryptophan at its end. No DNA is shown, since the ends of the CDR3 on it are uncertain; the CDR3 is the one TCRdb lists. V and J are TRBV2 and TRBJ2-7; the DNA was not compared with TRBD2, the D call given in the table. The CDR3 is 10 amino acids in total, end residues counted. CDR1 is SNHLY, CDR2 FYNNEI, per germline. CDR3: CASSAAAGRA.

Concerning this clonotype: A much larger clone lies a single base off, so this may be a read error. V gene TRBV7-9 combines with J gene TRBJ1-2, with D possibly TRBD1 on 5 matching bases. V shed 6 bases and J shed 3 bases, with 11 bases lying between them. In germline, CDR1 is SEHNR, CDR2 FQNEAQ (reference sequence). This CDR3 region has 13 residues. CDR3 loop: CASRRDGYYGYTF. The CDR3 region has the DNA TGTGCCAGCAGGAGGGACGGCTACTATGGCTACACCTTC. The complete variable domain, with remaining parts taken from reference TRBV7-9 and TRBJ1-2, reads DTGVSQNPRHKITKRGQNVTFRCDPISEHNRLYWYRQTLGQGPEFLTYFQNEAQLEKSRLLSDRFSAERPKGSFSTLEIQRTEQGDSAMYLCASRRDGYYGYTFGSGTRLTVV.

This clonotype was counted at least ten times. This chain connects TRBV5-8 to TRBJ2-5; maybe TRBD1 (6 bases). This CDR3 comprises 14 residues. Trimming shortened V by 2 bases and J by 1 base, and 9 bases separated the two germline ends. CDR1 and CDR2 (germline): SGHTS, YDEGEE. The CDR3 loop is CASSFGQSQETQYF. CDR3 DNA: TGTGCCAGCAGCTTCGGACAGTCCCAAGAGACCCAGTACTTC.

A single count supports this clonotype. The chain has TRBV5-5 and TRBJ1-5; D perhaps matches TRBD1 (5 bases). Germline V gene sequence: CDR1 SGHKS, CDR2 YYEKEE (reference sequence). The V end was cut by 5 bases, the J end by 11 bases, with 23 bases between. The CDR3 length is 15 residues. The CDR3 loop is CASRTGVAFVETQHF. CDR3 coding DNA: TGTGCCAGCAGGACGGGGGTGGCCTTCGTCGAGACCCAGCATTTT.

This clonotype was seen many times. The chain carries TRBV18 and TRBJ1-5, with TRBD1 matching 8 bases. CDR3 size: 14 residues. J gave up 3 bases and V 4 bases, and 2 bases lay outside the gene matches. CDR1 and CDR2 from the germline V gene are KGHSH and LQKENI. Written as DNA, the CDR3 is TGTGCCAGCTCACGACAGGGGCTCAATCAGCCCCAGCATTTT. Its translation is CASSRQGLNQPQHF. The entire variable domain, with the rest obtained from reference TRBV18 and TRBJ1-5, is as follows: NAGVMQNPRHLVRRRGQEARLRCSPMKGHSHVYWYRQLPEEGLKFMVYLQKENIIDESGMPKERFSAEFPKEGPSILRIQQVVRGDSAAYFCASSRQGLNQPQHFGDGTRLSIL.

This clonotype was seen only a few times. The chain couples TRBV9 to TRBJ1-2, with 9 bases identical to TRBD1. This CDR3 spans 15 amino acids. Germline CDR1 SGDLS, CDR2 YYNGEE. V gave up 0 bases and J gave up 13 bases; unmatched junction bases: 13. The CDR3 reads CASSVEDRGWYGPTF. The DNA for the CDR3 is TGTGCCAGCAGCGTAGAGGACAGGGGTTGGTATGGCCCCACCTTC.

CDR3 nucleotides: TGTGCCAGCAGGTACCAGGGGGGCGGCCGCCGAAGAGGCTACACCTTC. Amino acid sequence: CASRYQGGGRRRGYTF. J is TRBJ1-2 and V is TRBV6-2 or TRBV6-3; 7 bases map to TRBD1. Germline V gives CDR1 MNHEY, CDR2 SVGEGT. Trimming cost V 6 bases and J 8 bases; bases outside gene matches: 18. The CDR3 totals 16 residues.

The chain uses TRBV6-4 and TRBJ2-1, with 9 bases identical to TRBD1. In germline, CDR1 is MRHNA, CDR2 SNTAGT. The CDR3 sequence is 15 residues long. After removal of 4 bases from V and 4 bases from J, the junction contained 5 bases not matched to a gene. CDR3 in DNA: TGTGCCAGCAGTGCCGAGGGACAGGGTTACAATGAGCAGTTCTTC. Amino acids: CASSAEGQGYNEQFF.

This clonotype was observed a few times. The chain combines TRBV6-2 or TRBV6-3 with TRBJ2-1; 13 positions match TRBD2. This CDR3 is 18 amino acids long. Losses at the gene ends were 5 bases for V and 6 bases for J; bases not matched to a gene: 13. Germline CDR1 is MNHEY and CDR2 is SVGEGT. Here the CDR3 reads CASSLPKGTSGVGNEQFF. The CDR3 DNA sequence: TGTGCCAGCAGTCTCCCCAAAGGGACTAGCGGGGTTGGCAATGAGCAGTTCTTC.

About this clonotype: Because the CDR3 is missing its conserved closing phenylalanine or tryptophan, this is likely a read error. The rearrangement joins TRBV11-2 to TRBJ2-1; D gene ambiguous. Germline CDR1 and CDR2: SGHAT and FQNNGV. The ends were cut back, 1 base at V and 6 bases at J, with 13 bases in the middle. This CDR3 is built from 15 residues. Here the CDR3 reads CASSLGPRSCNEQFV. Here the CDR3 DNA reads TGTGCCAGCAGCTTAGGTCCGAGGTCGTGCAATGAGCAGTTCGTC.

This clonotype was seen a handful of times. This may come from a read error, since a much larger clone is one base off. Without the conserved terminal phenylalanine or tryptophan, this CDR3 likely stems from a read error. The chain combines TRBV7-9 with TRBJ2-7, with 13 bases fitting TRBD2. This CDR3 has 14 amino acids. The J segment lost 7 bases and the V segment lost 5 bases, leaving 5 bases of the junction unmatched. The V gene's germline CDR1 is SEHNR and CDR2 FQNEAQ (reference sequence). CDR3 residues: CASSVPGLAGEQYL. CDR3 DNA: TGTGCCAGCAGCGTCCCGGGACTAGCGGGGGAGCAGTACCTC.

With respect to this clonotype: A much larger clone lies one base from this, so it may be a read error. The chain is built from TRBV28 and TRBJ1-4; no firm D call. CDR1 is MDHEN and CDR2 is SYDVKM in the germline V gene. This CDR3 has 12 residues. The CDR3 sequence is CAGSTTNEKLFF. CDR3 sequence (DNA): TGTGCCGGCAGTACGACTAATGAAAAACTGTTTTTT.

This clonotype was detected a few times. Being one base from a much bigger clone, this may be a read error. This rearrangement joins TRBV7-9 to TRBJ1-2; D not certain. Germline CDR1 is SEHNR and CDR2 is FQNEAQ (reference sequence). CDR3 length: 14 amino acids. In nucleotides, the CDR3 is TGTGCCAGCAATGTTGCGGGCGCCGGCTATGGCTCCACCTTC. Amino acids: CASNVAGAGYGSTF.

A word on this clonotype: The conserved closing phenylalanine or tryptophan is absent in this CDR3, likely reflecting a read error. The CDR3 is CATSVEGTAPENEQFY. CDR3 in DNA: TGTGCCACCAGTGTTGAAGGCACTGCACCGGAGAATGAGCAGTTCTAC. The chain carries TRBV24-1 and TRBJ2-1; D unresolved. V lost 5 bases and J 7 bases, leaving 20 bases between the germline ends. The V gene's germline CDR1 is KGHDR and CDR2 SFDVKD. The CDR3 spans 16 residues.